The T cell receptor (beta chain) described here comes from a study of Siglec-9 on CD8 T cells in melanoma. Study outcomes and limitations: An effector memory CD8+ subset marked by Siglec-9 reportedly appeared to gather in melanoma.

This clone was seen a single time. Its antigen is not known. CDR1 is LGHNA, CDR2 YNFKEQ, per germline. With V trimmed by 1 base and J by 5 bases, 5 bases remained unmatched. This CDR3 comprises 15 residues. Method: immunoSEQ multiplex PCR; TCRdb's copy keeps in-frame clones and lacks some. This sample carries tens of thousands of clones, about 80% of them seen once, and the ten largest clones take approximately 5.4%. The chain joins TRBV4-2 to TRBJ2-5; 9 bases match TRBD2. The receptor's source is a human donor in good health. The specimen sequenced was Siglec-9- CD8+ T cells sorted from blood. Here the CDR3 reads CASSQAGTSRETQYF. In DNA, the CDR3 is TGTGCCAGCAGCCAAGCAGGGACTAGCCGGGAGACCCAGTACTTC.